Shown below are 25 T cell receptor beta chains from a single sample sequenced in a study of blood T cells in healthy people across ages. Alongside a J-beta primer mix, a sample-barcoded 5' primer served in a second PCR lasting 7 to 11 cycles. TCRdb reprocessed the 5' RACE reads with MiXCR, giving one entry per CDR3 protein. The sample includes 890,000 or so distinct CDR3 sequences, approximately 67% of them seen just once. The specimen was blood. The source of these receptors is a young man in good health.

The DNA for the CDR3 is TGTGCCAGCAGCCCCTCCATCGCTGGGGCCAACGTCCTGACTTTC. Its protein is CASSPSIAGANVLTF. The V and J genes are TRBV4-2 and TRBJ2-6; D not resolved. Germline CDR1 and CDR2: LGHNA and YNFKEQ. This CDR3 comprises 15 residues. Trimming shortened V by 4 bases and J by 2 bases, and 9 bases separated the two germline ends.

This rearrangement joins TRBV28 to TRBJ2-1; the D is unclear. Trimming left V 3 bases short and J 6 bases short, with 21 bases between. There are 17 residues in the CDR3. From germline, CDR1 is MDHEN and CDR2 SYDVKM. CDR3 protein: CASSLGTTRGLSNEQFF. As DNA, the CDR3 is TGTGCCAGCAGTTTGGGAACGACCAGAGGCCTATCCAATGAGCAGTTCTTC.

CDR3: CSVWRTLRERQFF. CDR3 DNA sequence: TGCAGTGTTTGGCGTACCCTCAGGGAGAGGCAGTTCTTC. The chain is built from TRBV20-1 and TRBJ2-1; TRBD1 or TRBD2 may be the D gene (5 bases each). This CDR3 has 13 residues. V gave up 7 bases and J gave up 12 bases, with 22 bases separating them. The germline gives CDR1 DFQATT, CDR2 SNEGSKA (reference sequence).

The chain combines TRBV6-2 or TRBV6-3 with TRBJ2-3, with no clear D. CDR3 length: 11 amino acids. Germline CDR1 reads MNHEY; CDR2 reads SVGEGT. Trimming pared 5 bases from V and 10 bases from J, leaving 10 bases between. The CDR3 reads CASSLGKAQYF. CDR3 DNA sequence: TGTGCCAGCAGTCTTGGTAAGGCGCAGTATTTT.

The chain links TRBV5-1 to TRBJ2-5; TRBD2 aligns across 9 bases. Germline V CDR1 and CDR2: SGHRS, YFSETQ. The V segment lost 2 bases and the J segment 0 bases; nucleotides outside the gene matches: 5. The CDR3 is 16 residues long. The CDR3 sequence is CASSFKRGEYQETQYF. CDR3 coding DNA: TGCGCCAGCAGCTTTAAGCGGGGGGAGTACCAAGAGACCCAGTACTTC.

This clonotype showed up just a few times. The rearrangement joins TRBV6-1 to TRBJ2-7, with 8 bases matching TRBD1. Germline loops: CDR1 MNHNS, CDR2 SASEGT. V was pared by 6 bases and J by 5 bases, with 3 bases of the junction left unmatched. CDR3 length equals 12 residues. The chain's CDR3 is CASSHRGDEQYF. For the CDR3, the DNA is TGTGCCAGCAGCCACAGGGGGGACGAGCAGTACTTC.

The table lists this clonotype with a few counts. The gene calls are TRBV12-3 or TRBV12-4 and TRBJ2-4, with a tentative D call TRBD2 (5 bases). The DNA matches TRBJ2-7 better at its end, which makes the J call doubtful. The CDR3 sequence is 13 residues long. The chain's CDR3 is CASKAGNSYEQYF. The CDR3 DNA sequence: TGTGCCAGCAAGGCGGGCAACTCCTACGAGCAGTACTTC.

This clonotype was picked up many times. This chain joins TRBV15 and TRBJ2-3; 10 bases align to TRBD2. The CDR3 is 19 amino acids. With V trimmed by 3 bases and J by 0 bases, 12 bases remained unmatched. Germline V lookup: CDR1 LNHNV, CDR2 YYDKDF (reference sequence). Here the CDR3 DNA reads TGTGCCACCAGCAGTGAATTAGCGGGGGGTTCCCCAAGCACAGATACGCAGTATTTT. Residues: CATSSELAGGSPSTDTQYF.

The V and J genes are TRBV28 and TRBJ2-6; the D gene is possibly TRBD1 (6 bases). V was trimmed by 2 bases and J by 0 bases, leaving 17 bases between them. The germline gives CDR1 MDHEN, CDR2 SYDVKM. CDR3 length: 19 amino acids. CDR3 residues: CASSLDYQGIGSGANVLTF. The CDR3 coding sequence is TGTGCCAGCAGTTTAGATTATCAGGGGATAGGCTCTGGGGCCAACGTCCTGACTTTC.

This clonotype has a handful of counts. CDR3 sequence reads: CSVPAGSVSTDTQYF. As DNA, the CDR3 is TGCAGCGTCCCTGCAGGGTCGGTTAGCACAGATACGCAGTATTTT. The chain carries TRBV29-1 and TRBJ2-3, with a tentative D call TRBD1 (5 bases). V lost 6 bases to trimming and J lost 0 bases, with 16 bases between them. The CDR3 spans 15 residues. Germline CDR1 SQVTM, CDR2 ANQGSEA.

V is TRBV4-2 and J is TRBJ2-7; 7 bases match TRBD1. Trimming took 3 bases from V and 0 from J; bases not matched to a gene: 5. The CDR3 runs to 15 residues. Germline CDR1 and CDR2: LGHNA and YNFKEQ. CDR3 DNA sequence: TGTGCCAGCAGCCACGAGGACAGGAGCTCCTACGAGCAGTACTTC. It encodes CASSHEDRSSYEQYF.

The V and J genes are TRBV21-1 and TRBJ1-4; the table's D gene call, TRBD1, was not cross checked with the DNA. TRBV21-1 has pseudogene status. CDR3 length: 16 residues. The CDR3 DNA reads TGTGCCAGCAGCAACAGGGGACGAGCAACTAATGAAAAACTGTTTTTT. Its translation is CASSNRGRATNEKLFF.

The chain couples TRBV18 to TRBJ2-5, with 9 bases aligning to TRBD1. The J call may be wrong; the DNA end is better matched by TRBJ2-7. Germline CDR1 KGHSH, CDR2 LQKENI. The CDR3 extends over 15 amino acids. The CDR3 DNA sequence: TGTGCCAGCTCACCAAGCCGGGACAGGGTCCACGAGCAGTACTTC. Its translation is CASSPSRDRVHEQYF.

This clonotype was seen a few times. The rearrangement joins TRBV20-1 to TRBJ2-1, with 9 nucleotides matching TRBD2. The germline gives CDR1 DFQATT, CDR2 SNEGSKA (reference sequence). This CDR3 is 12 amino acids long. The CDR3 bases are TGCAGCGCGGGACTAGCTCGGAATGAGCAGTTCTTC. It specifies CSAGLARNEQFF.

The V gene is TRBV10-3, the J gene TRBJ1-6; D is unclear. The CDR3 totals 16 residues. Germline values: CDR1 ENHRY, CDR2 SYGVKD. V was trimmed by 0 bases and J by 7 bases, leaving 13 bases between them. The chain's CDR3 is CAISESVVGSNSPLHF. The CDR3, as DNA: TGTGCCATCAGTGAGTCGGTGGTGGGCTCGAATTCACCCCTCCACTTT.

This clonotype was detected only a few times. The rearrangement uses TRBV4-3 and TRBJ2-3; D unresolved. From germline, CDR1 is LGHNA and CDR2 YSLEER. The CDR3 loop spans 14 amino acids. V lost 0 bases to trimming and J lost 6 bases, with 10 bases between them. The DNA of the CDR3 is TGCGCCAGCAGCCAAGATCGGATTTCGGATACGCAGTATTTT. Translating gives CASSQDRISDTQYF.

This chain joins TRBV9 and TRBJ2-1, with D tentatively TRBD2 (7 bases). Trimming took off 2 bases at V and 2 bases at J, with 14 bases between the two ends. CDR3 length equals 16 residues. CDR1 and CDR2 from the germline V gene are SGDLS and YYNGEE. CDR3 nucleotides: TGTGCCAGCAGCGTTTCGGGGGCGGGGGCCTACAATGAGCAGTTCTTC. The encoded protein is CASSVSGAGAYNEQFF.

V is TRBV7-2 and J is TRBJ2-1; maybe TRBD2 (5 bases). Germline-derived CDR1 and CDR2 are SGHTA and FQGNSA. V was cut by 1 base and J by 5 bases, with 6 bases left in between. CDR3 length: 13 amino acids. The CDR3 loop is CASSLDGNNEQFF. The CDR3 DNA is TGTGCCAGCAGCTTAGACGGGAACAATGAGCAGTTCTTC. The whole variable domain, filled in from reference TRBV7-2 and TRBJ2-1, reads GAGVSQSPSNKVTEKGKDVELRCDPISGHTALYWYRQSLGQGLEFLIYFQGNSAPDKSGLPSDRFSAERTGGSVSTLTIQRTQQEDSAVYLCASSLDGNNEQFFGPGTRLTVL.

The chain is built from TRBV7-2 and TRBJ2-6; 10 nucleotides align to TRBD1. V lost 3 bases, J lost 2 bases, and 4 bases stayed unmatched. The germline CDR1 and CDR2 sequences are SGHTA and FQGNSA. This CDR3 region has 17 residues. Here the CDR3 DNA reads TGTGCCAGCAGCTTCCGACAGGGGGCCGCTGGGGCCAACGTCCTGACTTTC. Translating gives CASSFRQGAAGANVLTF.

This chain connects TRBV30 to TRBJ2-3; 10 nucleotides agree with TRBD2. Germline V gene data show CDR1 as GTSNPN and CDR2 as SVGIG (reference sequence). The CDR3 is made up of 15 amino acids. J gave up 8 bases and V 1 base, and 9 bases lay outside the gene matches. The CDR3 region is CAWSGTSGDGGTQYF. The DNA of the CDR3 is TGTGCCTGGAGTGGGACTAGCGGTGACGGGGGTACGCAGTATTTT.

This clonotype was recorded a few times. J is TRBJ2-1 and V is TRBV4-3, with 11 bases that match TRBD1. TRBJ2-7 explains the end of the DNA better; the J call may be wrong. Germline V gene data show CDR1 as LGHNA and CDR2 as YSLEER. This CDR3 contains 15 residues. The CDR3 DNA reads as TGCGCCAGCAGCCAAGGGACAGGGGGCCTCTACGAGCAGTACTTC. Its protein is CASSQGTGGLYEQYF.

V and J are TRBV4-2 and TRBJ2-7; 11 bases line up with TRBD2. Germline CDR1 LGHNA, CDR2 YNFKEQ. The V gene end was trimmed by 1 base and the J gene end by 4 bases; junction bases not matched to a gene: 6. The CDR3 spans 16 residues. In DNA, the CDR3 is TGTGCCAGCAGCCAAGTCGGGGCTAGCGGGGGGTACGAGCAGTACTTC. Translating gives CASSQVGASGGYEQYF.

V is TRBV7-6 and J is TRBJ2-4; D gene ambiguous. The better agreement between TRBJ2-5 and the DNA end casts doubt on the J call. The CDR3 covers 13 residues. Germline CDR1 and CDR2: SGHVS and FNYEAQ. The CDR3: CASSPIRTETQYF. As DNA, the CDR3 is TGTGCCAGCAGCCCCATCAGGACGGAGACCCAGTACTTC.

The genes are TRBV7-2 and TRBJ2-5, with D possibly TRBD2 on 6 matching bases. Looked up from germline, CDR1 is SGHTA and CDR2 is FQGNSA. The germline V and J ends were trimmed by 3 bases and 1 base, with 9 bases remaining between them. The CDR3 length is 14 residues. CDR3 sequence reads: CASSFAGFQETQYF. The CDR3 DNA is TGTGCCAGCAGCTTCGCGGGGTTCCAAGAGACCCAGTACTTC.

The rearrangement links TRBV27 to TRBJ2-7; TRBD2 might be the D (5 bases). V gave up 6 bases and J gave up 0 bases, with 12 bases separating them. The CDR3 has 14 amino acids. Germline CDR1 is MNHEY and CDR2 is SMNVEV (reference sequence). Here the CDR3 reads CASSIGVISYEQYF. As DNA, the CDR3 is TGTGCCAGCAGCATCGGGGTAATCTCCTACGAGCAGTACTTC.